The source of this T cell receptor (beta chain) is a study of blood T cell repertoires in COVID-19. On the study more broadly: Samples representing acute and convalescent COVID-19 were sourced from the United States, Italy and Spain. T cells, B-cell-depleted T cells, or PBMCs provided the cDNA or gDNA that served as material.

Germline V CDR1 and CDR2: SGHDT, YYEEEE. V was shortened by 4 bases and J by 6 bases, with 17 bases between the two germline ends. The CDR3 runs to 16 residues. How the authors handled the data: Estimates of nucleated cell counts were drawn from the amplification of reference gene primers. Using immunoSEQ multiplex PCR, the repertoire was profiled, and TCRdb retains in-frame clones only, with some absent. That table is the source of V, J and clone size, and D and trimming were worked out from the DNA. The table has 150,000 to 180,000 clones, 80% seen once. The specimen sequenced was peripheral blood. The V gene is TRBV5-6, the J gene TRBJ1-6; maybe TRBD1 (5 bases). The TCR sequence derives from a man between 60 and 75 years old with acute or convalescent COVID-19. CDR3 bases: TGTGCCAGCAGCCTTCAAGGGGCGTTGTCTAATTCACCCCTCCACTTT. It specifies CASSLQGALSNSPLHF.